The 25 T cell receptor beta chains presented below share a single source sample, sequenced in a study of cytomegalovirus exposure and HLA in healthy donors. 13 Jbeta primers and 60 Vbeta primers were used for the PCR. Libraries were prepared by immunoSEQ multiplex PCR; TCRdb keeps only in-frame clonotypes and omits some of them. The sample contains roughly 52,000 clones, around three fifths of which appear only once. The specimen was PBMCs. The source of these receptors is a human donor in good health.

The count of this clone is one. This chain connects TRBV2 to TRBJ2-2; 9 nucleotides align to TRBD1. Germline assignment: CDR1 SNHLY and CDR2 FYNNEI. V trimming: 6 bases; J trimming: 5 bases; junction bases outside the gene matches: 10. The CDR3 loop spans 16 amino acids. This CDR3 is CASRGTGSIWTGELFF. The CDR3 DNA reads as TGTGCCAGCAGGGGGACAGGGTCTATTTGGACCGGGGAGCTGTTTTTT. Full variable domain (missing parts from reference TRBV2 and TRBJ2-2): EPEVTQTPSHQVTQMGQEVILRCVPISNHLYFYWYRQILGQKVEFLVSFYNNEISEKSEIFDDQFSVERPDGSNFTLKIRSTKLEDSAMYFCASRGTGSIWTGELFFGEGSRLTVL.

This clone appeared once. The chain recombines TRBV18 with TRBJ1-1, with D perhaps matching TRBD1 (6 bases). This CDR3 comprises 14 residues. Trimming stripped 4 bases from V and 2 bases from J, with 11 bases between. Germline V gene sequence: CDR1 KGHSH, CDR2 LQKENI. The CDR3 sequence is CASSHPGHNTEAFF. CDR3 DNA: TGTGCCAGCTCACACCCGGGACACAACACTGAAGCTTTCTTT.

This clone was detected only once. The chain has TRBV9 and TRBJ2-1; 7 nucleotides line up with TRBD2. The V gene's germline CDR1 is SGDLS and CDR2 YYNGEE. This CDR3 is built from 16 residues. The J segment lost 2 bases and the V segment lost 0 bases, leaving 5 bases of the junction unmatched. The CDR3 reads CASSVGQGGAYNEQFF. The CDR3 bases are TGTGCCAGCAGCGTAGGTCAGGGAGGGGCCTACAATGAGCAGTTCTTC. The variable domain in full, with the rest retrieved from reference TRBV9 and TRBJ2-1, is DSGVTQTPKHLITATGQRVTLRCSPRSGDLSVYWYQQSLDQGLQFLIQYYNGEERAKGNILERFSAQQFPDLHSELNLSSLELGDSALYFCASSVGQGGAYNEQFFGPGTRLTVL.

This clone was found a few times. The V gene is TRBV9, the J gene TRBJ2-5; the match to TRBD2 covers 9 bases. The CDR3 consists of 16 residues. V trimming: 4 bases; J trimming: 5 bases; junction bases outside the gene matches: 12. Germline CDR1 and CDR2: SGDLS and YYNGEE. The CDR3, as DNA: TGTGCCAGCAGCCGAGTGGGGGGACTAGCAGGGGAGACCCAGTACTTC. It codes for CASSRVGGLAGETQYF.

This chain joins TRBV4-1 and TRBJ1-1; D is unclear. The V end was cut by 6 bases, the J end by 4 bases, with 24 bases between. Germline V gives CDR1 MGHRA, CDR2 YSYEKL. The CDR3 has 17 amino acids. CDR3 sequence reads: CASSSPSARRAGTEAFF. The DNA of the CDR3 is TGCGCCAGCAGTTCTCCCTCGGCTCGGAGGGCTGGCACTGAAGCTTTCTTT.

J is TRBJ2-7 and V is TRBV7-2; TRBD2 matches at 12 bases. Germline V gene lookup returns CDR1 SGHTA and CDR2 FQGNSA. The CDR3 is 16 amino acids. V gave up 4 bases and J gave up 1 base; unmatched junction bases: 5. In DNA form, the CDR3 reads TGTGCCAGCAGCTCGACTAGCGGGGGAGGATCCTACGAGCAGTACTTC. Residues: CASSSTSGGGSYEQYF.

This clone was observed a handful of times. The chain links TRBV25-1 to TRBJ1-1; D uncertain. Germline CDR1 is MGHDK and CDR2 is SYGVNS. Between the trimmed V and J ends, which lost 7 bases and 6 bases, there was a span of 12 bases. This CDR3 is built from 12 residues. CDR3 in DNA: TGTGCCAGCAAAGCCAATATGGCTGAAGCTTTCTTT. It translates to CASKANMAEAFF.

This clone was seen only a few times. The chain employs TRBV6-4 and TRBJ2-1; 13 nucleotides line up with TRBD2. CDR3 length: 13 amino acids. Germline V gene data show CDR1 as MRHNA and CDR2 as SNTAGT. The V segment lost 6 bases and the J segment 12 bases; nucleotides outside the gene matches: 5. The CDR3 DNA sequence: TGTGCCAGCAGCAGGACTAGCGGGGGACTGCAGTTCTTC. Its translation: CASSRTSGGLQFF.

The table lists this clone with a few counts. The chain links TRBV7-9 to TRBJ2-7; 7 bases match TRBD2. Trimming at V came to 3 bases and at J to 3 bases, leaving 11 bases not matched to a gene. The CDR3 is 16 amino acids. Germline lookup yields CDR1 SEHNR and CDR2 FQNEAQ (reference sequence). The CDR3 DNA sequence: TGTGCCAGCAGCTTCGCTGCGGCGGGGGACTACTACGAGCAGTACTTC. Encoded protein: CASSFAAAGDYYEQYF. Complete variable domain (other parts from reference TRBV7-9 and TRBJ2-7): DTGVSQNPRHKITKRGQNVTFRCDPISEHNRLYWYRQTLGQGPEFLTYFQNEAQLEKSRLLSDRFSAERPKGSFSTLEIQRTEQGDSAMYLCASSFAAAGDYYEQYFGPGTRLTVT.

This clone was observed a few times. The V gene is TRBV18, the J gene TRBJ1-1; unclear D gene. Between the trimmed V and J ends, which lost 3 bases and 1 base, there was a span of 9 bases. This CDR3 has 14 residues. Looked up from germline, CDR1 is KGHSH and CDR2 is LQKENI. For the CDR3, the DNA is TGTGCCAGCTCACCGGGAGGCGGGAACACTGAAGCTTTCTTT. This encodes CASSPGGGNTEAFF.

The rearrangement uses TRBV5-6 and TRBJ1-1; possibly TRBD1 for D (6 bases). The V end lost 6 bases, the J end lost 1 base, and 13 bases lay between the germline ends. Germline assignment: CDR1 SGHDT and CDR2 YYEEEE. There are 14 residues in the CDR3. CDR3 region: CASIYQGRNTEAFF. In nucleotides, the CDR3 is TGTGCCAGCATCTATCAGGGGAGGAACACTGAAGCTTTCTTT.

The rearrangement uses TRBV19 and TRBJ1-2, with 7 bases lining up with TRBD1. CDR3 size: 16 residues. Germline V CDR1 and CDR2: LNHDA, SQIVND (reference sequence). V was pared by 4 bases and J by 4 bases, with 12 bases of the junction left unmatched. CDR3 residues: CASSTPRYRGSYGYTF. CDR3 DNA sequence: TGTGCCAGTAGTACCCCGCGGTACAGGGGTAGCTATGGCTACACCTTC.

To note about this clone: One end of the junction is discordant with germline, which a read error may explain. The rearrangement links TRBV7-7 to TRBJ2-3; perhaps TRBD1 as D (5 bases). This CDR3 region has 15 residues. In germline, CDR1 is SSHAT, CDR2 FNYEAQ (reference sequence). The CDR3 sequence is CASSPRAVSTDTQYF. The CDR3 nucleotides are TGTGCTAGCAGCCCCAGGGCGGTTAGCACAGATACGCAGTATTTT.

The V call is TRBV23-1, the J call TRBJ2-7; 7 nucleotides line up with TRBD1. TRBV23-1 is labeled an ORF, and its function is uncertain. The ends lost 6 bases at V and 0 bases at J; junction bases unmatched: 8. The CDR3 length is 15 residues. CDR3: CASSQGQEHSYEQYF. CDR3 bases: TGCGCCAGCAGCCAAGGACAGGAACACTCCTACGAGCAGTACTTC.

The rearrangement joins TRBV7-2 to TRBJ1-2, with no clear D. This CDR3 is 14 amino acids long. The V and J ends lost 0 bases and 2 bases respectively, with 7 bases between them. Germline assignment: CDR1 SGHTA and CDR2 FQGNSA. The CDR3 reads CASSLAPGNYGYTF. CDR3 nucleotides: TGTGCCAGCAGCTTAGCGCCAGGAAACTATGGCTACACCTTC.

This clone has just a few counts. The chain recombines TRBV27 with TRBJ1-6, with unresolved D. The ends were cut back, 6 bases at V and 4 bases at J, with 13 bases in the middle. The germline CDR1 and CDR2 sequences are MNHEY and SMNVEV (reference sequence). The CDR3 is 15 residues long. The CDR3 DNA is TGTGCCAGCAGCACCTCAGGAAAATATAATTCACCCCTCCACTTT. The encoded protein is CASSTSGKYNSPLHF.

This clone was counted between two and nine times. The sample contains more than one DNA sequence encoding this CDR3. V usage is TRBV6-5 and J usage is TRBJ2-7, with 11 bases identical to TRBD1. CDR3 length equals 15 residues. Germline V gives CDR1 MNHEY, CDR2 SVGAGI. V lost 7 bases, J lost 1 base, and 6 bases stayed unmatched. CDR3 loop: CASTPGTGGSYEQYF. The CDR3 DNA sequence: TGTGCCAGCACACCAGGGACAGGGGGATCCTACGAGCAGTACTTC.

This clone was seen more than once but under ten times. The J gene is TRBJ1-3, the V gene TRBV30; 9 bases align to TRBD1. The CDR3 extends over 14 amino acids. V shed 4 bases, J shed 4 bases, and the junction held 5 bases outside the gene matches. Germline V gene data show CDR1 as GTSNPN and CDR2 as SVGIG (reference sequence). CDR3 DNA: TGTGCCTGGACCCGGACAGGGGACGGAAACACCATATATTTT. It encodes CAWTRTGDGNTIYF.

As regards this clone: The CDR3 does not end in the conserved phenylalanine or tryptophan, so this is likely a read error. This chain uses TRBV30 with TRBJ1-1; the D gene is possibly TRBD1 (6 bases). The CDR3 totals 12 residues. The germline V gene has CDR1 GTSNPN and CDR2 SVGIG (reference sequence). The V and J ends lost 7 bases and 11 bases respectively, with 20 bases between them. The CDR3 protein is CASETGSLLAFL. Written as DNA, the CDR3 is TGTGCCTCAGAGACAGGTTCGTTGTTGGCTTTCCTT.

This clone was observed a few times. The chain carries TRBV6-6 and TRBJ1-1, with 9 bases matching TRBD1. CDR3 length equals 12 residues. Looked up from germline, CDR1 is MNHNY and CDR2 is SVGAGI (reference sequence). V gave up 5 bases and J gave up 11 bases; unmatched junction bases: 6. The CDR3 loop reads CASSLTGTGAFF. The CDR3 DNA sequence: TGTGCCAGCAGTCTAACAGGGACAGGGGCTTTCTTT.

V gene TRBV7-2 combines with J gene TRBJ2-5; D is possibly TRBD1 (6 bases). V dropped 8 bases and J dropped 2 bases, with 15 bases sitting between them. CDR1 and CDR2 from the germline V gene are SGHTA and FQGNSA. This CDR3 spans 14 amino acids. CDR3 nucleotides: TGTGCCAGCGCTATAGGGGGTAGACAAGAGACCCAGTACTTC. Amino acids: CASAIGGRQETQYF. The complete variable domain, with remaining parts taken from reference TRBV7-2 and TRBJ2-5, reads GAGVSQSPSNKVTEKGKDVELRCDPISGHTALYWYRQSLGQGLEFLIYFQGNSAPDKSGLPSDRFSAERTGGSVSTLTIQRTQQEDSAVYLCASAIGGRQETQYFGPGTRLLVL.

With regard to this clone: The sample contains more than one DNA sequence encoding this CDR3. In nucleotides, the CDR3 is TGTGCCAGCAGTTCCGCGGGGGGGGGCTCCTACGAGCAGTACTTC. Amino acid sequence: CASSSAGGGSYEQYF. V is TRBV6-1 and J is TRBJ2-7; TRBD2 aligns across 9 bases. After removal of 5 bases from V and 0 bases from J, the junction contained 5 bases not matched to a gene. The CDR3 is 15 amino acids. Per the germline V gene, CDR1 is MNHNS and CDR2 is SASEGT.

The chain has TRBV28 and TRBJ2-7; the D gene is possibly TRBD1 (6 bases). CDR1 and CDR2 (germline): MDHEN, SYDVKM. The CDR3 contains 13 residues. The V and J ends lost 6 bases and 2 bases respectively, with 11 bases between them. The CDR3 nucleotides read TGTGCCAGCAGGGTCCAGGGGACCTACGAGCAGTACTTC. It is translated as CASRVQGTYEQYF.

The gene calls are TRBV6-5 and TRBJ2-1; 9 positions match TRBD1. This CDR3 is built from 14 residues. Looked up from germline, CDR1 is MNHEY and CDR2 is SVGAGI. V shed 9 bases and J 5 bases; nucleotides not matched to a gene: 8. CDR3 coding DNA: TGTGCCAGTAAACCGGGACAGGGTAACAATGAGCAGTTCTTC. This translates into CASKPGQGNNEQFF.

This clone was counted between two and nine times. This chain uses TRBV5-1 with TRBJ2-2, with 8 bases fitting TRBD1. The CDR3 sequence is 18 residues long. With 0 bases clipped from V and 7 bases from J, the junction kept 14 bases outside the gene matches. CDR1 SGHRS and CDR2 YFSETQ come from the germline V gene. Here the CDR3 DNA reads TGCGCCAGCAGCTTGGGACCCGGGACAGGAGGATTGGTCGGGGAGCTGTTTTTT. Protein product: CASSLGPGTGGLVGELFF.